Below, one T cell receptor (beta chain) is given with its context. This CDR3 comprises 15 residues. The V and J ends lost 2 bases and 6 bases respectively, with 15 bases between them. Looked up from germline, CDR1 is SGDLS and CDR2 is YYNGEE. The sample is drawn from a study of cytomegalovirus exposure and HLA in healthy donors. Clones were sequenced by immunoSEQ multiplex PCR, and TCRdb holds only the in-frame ones, with some missing. The sample shows about 160,000 clones, under 95% of them seen only once. The chain uses TRBV9 and TRBJ2-1; possible D gene TRBD2, 5 bases. The receptor was derived from a woman between 18 and 30 years old in good health and CMV-seropositive. Sequenced input: PBMCs. The CDR3 sequence is CASSVSGVLSNEQFF. CDR3 nucleotides: TGTGCCAGCAGCGTCAGCGGAGTCCTGAGCAATGAGCAGTTCTTC.